Shown below are 10 T cell receptor beta chains from a single sample sequenced in a study of CD8 T cells in ankylosing spondylitis. The study's findings and limits: Ankylosing spondylitis blood seemed to carry a telltale TCR beta motif made of fewer than ten highly homologous variants.

Their recognized antigens are unknown. MiXCR, applied by TCRdb to the 5' RACE reads, yields one record per CDR3 protein. The top ten clones hold roughly 14% of a sample with roughly 350,000 distinct CDR3 sequences, around 8% of them seen once. Input material: blood, either unsorted or a sorted T cell fraction (not recorded which). The source is a male donor with ankylosing spondylitis.

The V call is TRBV12-3 or TRBV12-4, the J call TRBJ1-1, with D tentatively TRBD1 (6 bases). Trimming cost V 3 bases and J 8 bases, with 13 bases left between them. This CDR3 has 13 amino acids. The CDR3 DNA sequence: TGTGCCAGCAGTTTTGGGGGGCGAAGGGAAGCTTTCTTT. Its translation: CASSFGGRREAFF.

In this sample, this clonotype turned up many times. The chain has TRBV5-1 and TRBJ2-7, with a possible D match to TRBD2 (5 bases). CDR3 length: 16 amino acids. The germline gives CDR1 SGHRS, CDR2 YFSETQ. The ends were cut back, 0 bases at V and 7 bases at J, with 20 bases in the middle. The CDR3 DNA follows: TGCGCCAGCAGCTTGGGGCTAGCCTACCTCGAAGGGGAGCAGTACTTC. Residues: CASSLGLAYLEGEQYF. The variable domain in full, completed from reference TRBV5-1 and TRBJ2-7, reads KAGVTQTPRYLIKTRGQQVTLSCSPISGHRSVSWYQQTPGQGLQFLFEYFSETQRNKGNFPGRFSGRQFSNSRSEMNVSTLELGDSALYLCASSLGLAYLEGEQYFGPGTRLTVT.

This clonotype was picked up a small number of times. The chain employs TRBV5-4 and TRBJ2-3; either TRBD1 or TRBD2 may fit D (5 bases each). Between the trimmed V and J ends, which lost 6 bases and 2 bases, there was a span of 13 bases. Germline loops: CDR1 SGHNT, CDR2 YYREEE (reference sequence). The CDR3 totals 14 residues. The CDR3 sequence: CASTRGGYTDTQYF. The CDR3 nucleotides are TGTGCCAGCACCCGGGGCGGATACACAGATACGCAGTATTTT.

This clonotype came up many times. The chain combines TRBV6-2 or TRBV6-3 with TRBJ2-2; a possible D gene is TRBD1 (6 bases). V was cut by 6 bases and J by 6 bases, with 14 bases left in between. CDR1 is MNHEY, CDR2 SVGEGT, per germline. CDR3 size: 14 residues. This CDR3 reads CASSQRKGAGELFF. The CDR3 DNA reads as TGTGCCAGCAGCCAAAGAAAGGGGGCCGGGGAGCTGTTTTTT.

The CDR3 DNA is TGTGCCATCAGGCCCGGGACTAGCGGGAAGAGTAGACTCACAGATACGCAGTATTTT. This translates into CAIRPGTSGKSRLTDTQYF. The rearrangement uses TRBV10-3 and TRBJ2-3; 13 bases fit TRBD2. This CDR3 is 19 amino acids long. With V trimmed by 6 bases and J by 2 bases, 14 bases remained unmatched. Per the germline V gene, CDR1 is ENHRY and CDR2 is SYGVKD.

This chain joins TRBV5-5 and TRBJ2-2; 8 bases fit TRBD1. This CDR3 is built from 16 residues. CDR1 and CDR2 (germline): SGHKS, YYEKEE (reference sequence). V trimming: 0 bases; J trimming: 6 bases; junction bases outside the gene matches: 7. This chain's CDR3 is CASSLDRPGGPGELFF. Here the CDR3 DNA reads TGTGCCAGCAGCTTGGATCGGCCAGGGGGCCCCGGGGAGCTGTTTTTT.

Many counts were recorded for this clonotype. The gene calls are TRBV12-3 or TRBV12-4 and TRBJ1-3; D not resolved. CDR3 length equals 12 residues. Trimming pared 7 bases from V and 5 bases from J, leaving 9 bases between. CDR3 sequence: CASTLGRNTIYF. The CDR3 DNA follows: TGTGCCAGCACCCTAGGGAGAAACACCATATATTTT.

The V gene is TRBV4-1, the J gene TRBJ2-5; D gene uncertain. The CDR3 is 15 amino acids. Deletions cut 1 base from V and 2 bases from J, with 11 bases between. CDR1 is MGHRA and CDR2 is YSYEKL in the germline V gene. As DNA, the CDR3 is TGCGCCAGCAGCCAAGGTGTCGCAGGACAAGAGACCCAGTACTTC. Translation gives CASSQGVAGQETQYF.

The chain uses TRBV4-1 and TRBJ2-2; 8 bases line up with TRBD2. Germline assignment: CDR1 MGHRA and CDR2 YSYEKL. V shed 0 bases and J 4 bases; nucleotides not matched to a gene: 7. The CDR3 loop spans 17 amino acids. The CDR3: CASSQDKAGVFTGELFF. The CDR3 bases are TGCGCCAGCAGCCAAGATAAAGCGGGAGTTTTCACCGGGGAGCTGTTTTTT.

This clonotype has more than one count but fewer than ten. J is TRBJ2-7 and V is TRBV5-1, with 7 bases fitting TRBD1. Germline CDR1 SGHRS, CDR2 YFSETQ. Trimming took 4 bases from V and 1 from J; bases not matched to a gene: 8. The CDR3 covers 15 residues. CDR3 protein: CASSPDRDRSYEQYF. CDR3 DNA: TGCGCCAGCAGCCCCGACCGGGACAGATCCTACGAGCAGTACTTC.